What follows is one T cell receptor beta chain and its context. Its matching antigen is unknown. This sample is part of a study of blood T cells in healthy people across ages. Study in general: About one barcoded beta molecule was captured per two T cells (by template switching). Points from the study as a whole: Naive and antigen-experienced cells were not separated, limiting conclusive comparison.

Researchers isolated at least 7 million PBMCs per sample. Total RNA amounts of at least 6 micrograms were extracted per sample. Trimming shortened V by 2 bases and J by 0 bases, and 8 bases separated the two germline ends. The CDR3 spans 15 residues. Germline V gives CDR1 MDHEN, CDR2 SYDVKM. The second PCR ran roughly 6 to 12 cycles with a sample-barcoded 5' primer and J-beta primers. TCRdb reprocessed the 5' RACE reads via MiXCR and lists one record per CDR3 protein. The sample has approximately 1,700,000 distinct CDR3 sequences, more than 35% seen once. The gene calls are TRBV28 and TRBJ1-5; unclear D gene. The sample comprised blood. This clonotype was obtained from a human donor in good health. In nucleotides, the CDR3 is TGTGCCAGCAGTTTAAAACAGTTTAGCAATCAGCCCCAGCATTTT. Its translation: CASSLKQFSNQPQHF.